A selection of T cell receptor beta chains follows, all from one sample in a study of T cell responses to AZD1222 COVID-19 vaccine. Repertoires were generated with immunoSEQ multiplex PCR, while TCRdb's copy carries only in-frame clones and drops some. Here the sample spans 150,000 to 200,000 clones, 80% to 90% being singletons. The input for sequencing was peripheral blood, taken 28 days after the second dose of the MenACWY control vaccine. The receptors here all came from an adult who received the MenACWY meningococcal vaccine as a control. Both conserved end residues are part of each CDR3. The D gene is left open where the match is weak.

V gene	J gene	D gene	CDR3 protein	CDR3 DNA
TRBV11-2	TRBJ1-2	.	CASSLARNYGYTF	TGTGCCAGCAGCTTAGCACGGAACTATGGCTACACCTTC
TRBV28	TRBJ1-2	.	CASSFPDGYTF	TGTGCCAGCAGTTTTCCAGATGGCTACACCTTC
TRBV19	TRBJ1-4	.	CASSNRDAVNEKLFF	TGTGCCAGTAGTAACCGGGACGCCGTCAATGAAAAACTGTTTTTT
TRBV5-1	TRBJ1-6	.	CASSLGTVNSPLHF	TGCGCCAGCAGCCTTGGGACGGTAAATTCACCCCTCCACTTT
TRBV6-5	TRBJ2-7	TRBD2	CASSFTGTTLAGEQYF	TGTGCCAGCAGTTTTACCGGGACTACCCTAGCGGGGGAGCAGTACTTC
TRBV6-2/TRBV6-3	TRBJ2-7	TRBD2	CASSSHPGLAGSYEQYF	TGTGCCAGCAGTTCCCACCCGGGACTAGCGGGATCCTACGAGCAGTACTTC
TRBV27	TRBJ2-7	.	CASPTEQFEQYF	TGTGCCAGCCCGACCGAGCAGTTCGAGCAGTACTTC
TRBV7-6	TRBJ2-3	TRBD2	CASSFGPSGRGADTQYF	TGTGCCAGCAGCTTTGGACCTAGCGGTCGAGGGGCAGATACGCAGTATTTT
TRBV27	TRBJ2-7	TRBD2	CASSLGTSGRAGEQYF	TGTGCCAGCAGTCTAGGGACTAGCGGGAGGGCAGGGGAGCAGTACTTC
TRBV6-5	TRBJ2-7	.	CASSYGEDGEQYF	TGTGCCAGCAGTTATGGAGAGGACGGGGAGCAGTACTTC